The entry that follows covers one TCR beta chain sequence. The data were taken from a study of T cells in Graves' hyperthyroidism and ophthalmopathy. CDR1 and CDR2 (germline): SGDLS, YYNGEE. The CDR3 is 17 amino acids. V lost 4 bases and J lost 4; bases outside the gene matches: 16. Patients aged 18 to 65 had newly diagnosed hyperthyroidism that had lasted under 2 months. The investigators amplified TCR beta CDR3 regions from RNA transcripts. In the first-round RT-PCR of the TCR CDR3, the HTBI primer set was used. TCRdb analysed the multiplex PCR reads with MiXCR anew, one entry per CDR3 protein. The profile covers 800,000 or so distinct CDR3 sequences, with 35% to 45% appearing a single time and about 9% taken by the ten largest.

This clonotype was sampled from a man in his late teens or twenties with Graves' hyperthyroidism. The chain carries TRBV9 and TRBJ2-7; 8 bases match TRBD2. Specimen: blood. The CDR3 DNA reads as TGTGCCAGCAGCCAAGATCGTGGACTAGCAGCTGGTTACGAGCAGTACTTC. Encoded protein: CASSQDRGLAAGYEQYF. The entire variable domain, with the rest obtained from reference TRBV9 and TRBJ2-7, is as follows: DSGVTQTPKHLITATGQRVTLRCSPRSGDLSVYWYQQSLDQGLQFLIQYYNGEERAKGNILERFSAQQFPDLHSELNLSSLELGDSALYFCASSQDRGLAAGYEQYFGPGTRLTVT.